These 14 T cell receptor beta chains were all obtained from the same sample, sequenced in a study of T cell clones after liver transplantation. TCRdb's table, derived via immunoSEQ multiplex PCR, lists solely in-frame clones and lacks some. The profile shows 55,000 to 75,000 clones, more than 85% of them singletons. The sample in question was CD4+ T cells from blood, obtained around 25 months after liver transplant. These receptors all stem from a human patient who received a liver transplant. Some of these T cells may belong to the graft donor.

CDR3 nucleotides: TGTGCCAGCACCCTAGGGGCCCGGCCTGCTGAGCAGTTCTTC. This encodes CASTLGARPAEQFF. This chain joins TRBV7-2 and TRBJ2-1, with a tentative D call TRBD1 (5 bases). V was trimmed by 7 bases and J by 9 bases, leaving 19 bases between them. The CDR3 extends over 14 amino acids. Germline CDR1 SGHTA, CDR2 FQGNSA.

The V call is TRBV19, the J call TRBJ2-1; 7 nucleotides align to TRBD2. The CDR3 totals 15 residues. Per the germline V gene, CDR1 is LNHDA and CDR2 is SQIVND (reference sequence). The V and J ends lost 6 bases and 6 bases, in that order; junction bases with no gene match: 11. This chain's CDR3 is CASSLSGGGVNEQFF. The CDR3 DNA reads as TGTGCCAGTAGCTTATCCGGGGGAGGGGTCAATGAGCAGTTCTTC.

V gene TRBV5-4 combines with J gene TRBJ2-2; the match to TRBD1 covers 8 bases. J was trimmed by 3 bases and V by 5 bases; bases with no gene match: 6. The CDR3 is 15 amino acids. CDR1 is SGHNT, CDR2 YYREEE, per germline (reference sequence). In DNA form, the CDR3 reads TGTGCCAGCAGGAGACAGGGGCAGGACACCGGGGAGCTGTTTTTT. This sequence encodes CASRRQGQDTGELFF.

The chain is built from TRBV18 and TRBJ1-2; TRBD1 agrees at 12 bases. J gave up 2 bases and V 3 bases, and 7 bases lay outside the gene matches. The germline gives CDR1 KGHSH, CDR2 LQKENI. This CDR3 spans 17 amino acids. The CDR3 protein is CASSPVPGQGANYGYTF. The CDR3 DNA reads TGTGCCAGCTCACCTGTCCCGGGACAGGGGGCGAACTATGGCTACACCTTC.

This chain joins TRBV4-3 and TRBJ2-1; 8 nucleotides line up with TRBD1. With 0 bases clipped from V and 5 bases from J, the junction kept 6 bases outside the gene matches. Per the germline V gene, CDR1 is LGHNA and CDR2 is YSLEER. The CDR3 consists of 16 residues. The CDR3 sequence is CASSQDQGTGNNEQFF. The CDR3 DNA reads as TGCGCCAGCAGCCAAGATCAAGGGACAGGTAACAATGAGCAGTTCTTC.

The rearrangement links TRBV10-3 to TRBJ2-7; a possible D gene is TRBD2 (6 bases). V was trimmed by 5 bases and J by 5 bases, leaving 16 bases between them. This CDR3 has 14 residues. Germline V gene lookup returns CDR1 ENHRY and CDR2 SYGVKD. CDR3 in amino acids: CAISRGGAQDEQYF. CDR3 in DNA: TGTGCCATCAGTCGAGGCGGGGCGCAGGACGAGCAGTACTTC.

The genes are TRBV6-6 and TRBJ2-1; either TRBD1 or TRBD2 may supply D (6 bases each). CDR3 size: 14 residues. Deletions cut 7 bases from V and 8 bases from J, with 18 bases between. Germline CDR1 and CDR2: MNHNY and SVGAGI (reference sequence). Here the CDR3 DNA reads TGTGCCAGCACCACCCCACAGGGACTCTATGAGCAGTTCTTC. This codes for CASTTPQGLYEQFF.

The chain couples TRBV28 to TRBJ2-2; 12 nucleotides align to TRBD1. CDR3 length equals 16 residues. CDR1 and CDR2 from the germline V gene are MDHEN and SYDVKM. The J segment lost 5 bases and the V segment lost 6 bases, leaving 7 bases of the junction unmatched. This CDR3 reads CASRTGTGGRTGELFF. The CDR3, as DNA: TGTGCCAGCAGAACCGGGACAGGGGGCCGAACCGGGGAGCTGTTTTTT.

The chain employs TRBV27 and TRBJ2-7; possible D gene TRBD2, 5 bases. Trimming took off 4 bases at V and 1 base at J, with 5 bases between the two ends. CDR3 length: 12 amino acids. Germline values: CDR1 MNHEY, CDR2 SMNVEV (reference sequence). The CDR3 reads CASSWRSYEQYF. In DNA form, the CDR3 reads TGTGCCAGCAGTTGGAGGTCCTACGAGCAGTACTTC.

The chain combines TRBV11-2 with TRBJ2-1, with D uncertain. The CDR3 loop spans 13 amino acids. Trimming took off 1 base at V and 9 bases at J, with 10 bases between the two ends. Germline CDR1 SGHAT, CDR2 FQNNGV. The CDR3 here is CASSLAVEREQFF. Written as DNA, the CDR3 is TGTGCCAGCAGCTTAGCGGTCGAGCGTGAGCAGTTCTTC.

This CDR3 reads CASSGSTSGPSTDTQYF. The CDR3 DNA reads TGTGCCAGCAGTGGGTCGACTAGCGGGCCAAGCACAGATACGCAGTATTTT. This chain links TRBV6-1 with TRBJ2-3, with 10 bases aligning to TRBD2. The CDR3 is made up of 17 amino acids. The V gene end was trimmed by 4 bases and the J gene end by 0 bases; junction bases not matched to a gene: 7. Per the germline V gene, CDR1 is MNHNS and CDR2 is SASEGT.

The chain joins TRBV19 to TRBJ1-5; D is unresolved. Germline V lookup: CDR1 LNHDA, CDR2 SQIVND (reference sequence). V gave up 3 bases and J gave up 5 bases, with 11 bases separating them. This CDR3 comprises 14 residues. The CDR3 here is CASSISSPDQPQHF. Here the CDR3 DNA reads TGTGCCAGTAGTATCTCAAGTCCCGATCAGCCCCAGCATTTT.

J is TRBJ1-2 and V is TRBV6-6; D unresolved. Trimming took 8 bases from V and 1 from J, leaving 8 bases between them. This CDR3 is 12 amino acids long. The V gene's germline CDR1 is MNHNY and CDR2 SVGAGI (reference sequence). The CDR3 is CASLRVNYGYTF. The CDR3 coding sequence is TGTGCCAGCCTCCGCGTTAACTATGGCTACACCTTC.

J is TRBJ1-4 and V is TRBV6-6; a possible D gene is TRBD1 (6 bases). The CDR3 runs 15 residues. Trimming removed 2 bases from V and 6 bases from J, with 13 bases in between. The germline V gene encodes CDR1 MNHNY and CDR2 SVGAGI (reference sequence). CDR3 sequence (DNA): TGTGCCAGCAGTTACACAGGGAGGGGGTATGAAAAACTGTTTTTT. This codes for CASSYTGRGYEKLFF.